These T cell receptor beta chains were read from a single sample in a study of OX40 agonist ivuxolimab in advanced cancers. Sequencing used immunoSEQ multiplex PCR; TCRdb keeps in-frame clones, though not all of them. Here the sample spans approximately 44,000 clones, around 93% being singletons. The source was CD4+ or CD8+ T cells sorted from blood, collected in a trial of the OX40 agonist ivuxolimab. All receptors come from an adult with an advanced solid tumor such as melanoma, head and neck, liver or kidney cancer. CDR3s include the opening cysteine and the closing phenylalanine or tryptophan. A D gene is named only where the DNA matches it firmly. Expanded clones are given a class, and other clones once, few, many or no size at all.

D gene | clone size | J gene | V gene | CDR3 DNA | CDR3 protein
. | . | TRBJ2-1 | TRBV4-3 | TGCGCCAGCAGCCAAGAGGGAGGTGGAGTGGAGGAGCAGTTCTTC | CASSQEGGGVEEQFF
TRBD2 | . | TRBJ2-7 | TRBV2 | TGTGCCAGCAGTGACGGTACTAGCGGGAGGTTAACCTACGAGCAGTACTTC | CASSDGTSGRLTYEQYF
TRBD1 | once | TRBJ1-1 | TRBV19 | TGTGCCAGCGCGGACAGGGTGAACACTGAAGCTTTCTTT | CASADRVNTEAFF
. | . | TRBJ2-7 | TRBV4-1 | TGCGCCAGCAGCCAAGAGACGTTATACGAGCAGTACTTC | CASSQETLYEQYF
. | . | TRBJ2-7 | TRBV6-5 | TGTGCCAGCAGACCCCAAGACAGCTACGAGCAGTACTTC | CASRPQDSYEQYF
TRBD2 | once | TRBJ2-1 | TRBV27 | TGTGCCATCCAGCGGGCTAGCGGGAGCAATGAGCAGTTCTTC | CAIQRASGSNEQFF
TRBD2 | once | TRBJ2-7 | TRBV4-2 | TGTGCCAGCAGCCAAGAGACTAGCGGGGGTTACGAGCAGTACTTC | CASSQETSGGYEQYF
TRBD1 | . | TRBJ1-2 | TRBV27 | TGTGCCAGCAGTTTGACAGGGTTTCGGGGCTACACCTTC | CASSLTGFRGYTF
TRBD1 | . | TRBJ2-7 | TRBV7-2 | TGTGCCAGCAGCATCGACAGGGGTGCCTACGAGCAGTACTTC | CASSIDRGAYEQYF
. | . | TRBJ2-1 | TRBV28 | TGTGCCAGCAGTTTCCGGGGCAGTTCCTACAATGAGCAGTTCTTC | CASSFRGSSYNEQFF
. | . | TRBJ1-2 | TRBV28 | TGTGCCAGCAGCCAGGGGCTCGGTGGCTACACCTTC | CASSQGLGGYTF
. | few | TRBJ1-1 | TRBV4-1 | TGCGCCAGCAGCCAAGTTCCGGCAGGCATGAACACTGAAGCTTTCTTT | CASSQVPAGMNTEAFF
TRBD1 | . | TRBJ1-1 | TRBV10-3 | TGTGCCAGCCAACAGGGGAAAGGCACTGAAGCTTTCTTT | CASQQGKGTEAFF
. | . | TRBJ2-1 | TRBV7-8 | TGTGCCAGCAGCTATCCCGGGACCAAATACAATGAGCAGTTCTTC | CASSYPGTKYNEQFF
. | . | TRBJ2-7 | TRBV7-8 | TGTGCCAGCAGCTTGTCCCCGGTCTACGAGCAGTACTTC | CASSLSPVYEQYF
. | . | TRBJ1-5 | TRBV4-1 | TGCGCCAGCAGCCCCCCAGGTAGCAATCAGCCCCAGCATTTT | CASSPPGSNQPQHF
. | . | TRBJ2-1 | TRBV7-9 | TGTGCCAGCAGCTCTTGGGCGAGGGCTGCGAATGAGCAGTTCTTC | CASSSWARAANEQFF
. | once | TRBJ2-7 | TRBV5-4 | TGTGCCAGCAGCCTCTTTTTTAAGGGTAGAGGGGCCTCCTACGAGCAGTACTTC | CASSLFFKGRGASYEQYF
TRBD1 | . | TRBJ2-7 | TRBV27 | TGTGCCAGCTCTTTATCCGGGACAGGGGATTACGAGCAGTACTTC | CASSLSGTGDYEQYF
TRBD2 | . | TRBJ2-3 | TRBV7-2 | TGTGCCAGCAGCTTCTTCGGGAGGACGGGCACAGATACGCAGTATTTT | CASSFFGRTGTDTQYF
TRBD2 | . | TRBJ2-1 | TRBV9 | TGTGCCAGCAGCGCGAGCGGGATCAATGAGCAGTTCTTC | CASSASGINEQFF
. | . | TRBJ2-3 | TRBV4-1 | TGCGCCAGCAGCCAAGCCCCAGACAGCACAGATACGCAGTATTTT | CASSQAPDSTDTQYF
TRBD1 | . | TRBJ2-1 | TRBV14 | TGTGCCAGCAGCCCACTTGGACAGGGAGCCCAGTTCTTC | CASSPLGQGAQFF
. | . | TRBJ2-1 | TRBV19 | TGTGCCAGTAGTATAGGAGTCCCAAATGAGCAGTTCTTC | CASSIGVPNEQFF
TRBD1 | . | TRBJ2-7 | TRBV27 | TGTGCCAGCAGTATCGGGACAGGGTCCTACGAGCAGTACTTC | CASSIGTGSYEQYF
. | . | TRBJ2-1 | TRBV6-5 | TGTGCCAGCAGTTTTAACAGGATAGTTGAGCAGTTCTTC | CASSFNRIVEQFF
TRBD1 | . | TRBJ2-1 | TRBV9 | TGTGCCAGCAGCGGGGGACAGGGTGACTACGGCTACAATGAGCAGTTCTTC | CASSGGQGDYGYNEQFF
. | . | TRBJ2-2 | TRBV6-6 | TGTGCCAGCAGTTGGCAGAACGGGGAGCTGTTTTTT | CASSWQNGELFF
TRBD2 | . | TRBJ2-3 | TRBV6-5 | TGTGCCAGCAGACCCGGGACTAGCGAAACAGATACGCAGTATTTT | CASRPGTSETDTQYF
. | . | TRBJ1-6 | TRBV18 | TGTGCCAGCTCACGACAGTCCACGAAGAGCTCCTATAATTCACCCCTCCACTTT | CASSRQSTKSSYNSPLHF
. | . | TRBJ2-3 | TRBV7-6 | TGTGCCAGCAGCGAGACCTTGGCCCATACGCAGTATTTT | CASSETLAHTQYF
TRBD2 | . | TRBJ2-2 | TRBV23-1 | TGCGCCAGCCCATTCACCGTTCACGCGGGGGGCACCGGGGAGCTGTTTTTT | CASPFTVHAGGTGELFF
. | . | TRBJ1-1 | TRBV6-1 | TGTGCCAGCAGTGAAGCACCGGGATCAACTGAAGCTTTCTTT | CASSEAPGSTEAFF
. | . | TRBJ2-7 | TRBV15 | TGTGCCACCAGCACCCGGGACTCCTACGAGCAGTACTTC | CATSTRDSYEQYF
TRBD2 | once | TRBJ2-7 | TRBV30 | TGTGCCTGGAGTTCCCTAAGGCTAGCGGGAGCCTACGAGCAGTACTTC | CAWSSLRLAGAYEQYF
TRBD1 | . | TRBJ1-2 | TRBV29-1 | TGCAGCGACCGACAGGGGGAGGGCTATGGCTACACCTTC | CSDRQGEGYGYTF
TRBD1 | . | TRBJ1-2 | TRBV5-4 | TGTGCCAGCAGCTTCGGACAGGGAGACGGCTACACCTTC | CASSFGQGDGYTF
. | once | TRBJ2-7 | TRBV27 | TGTGCCAGCAGTTTCGGCGGCTCCTACGAGCAGTACTTC | CASSFGGSYEQYF
TRBD2 | . | TRBJ2-7 | TRBV30 | TGTGCCTGGAGGACCAGCGGGAGGGCCGAGCAGTACTTC | CAWRTSGRAEQYF
. | . | TRBJ1-1 | TRBV4-1 | TGCGCCAGCAGCCAAGTGGGGGGCATGAACACTGAAGCTTTCTTT | CASSQVGGMNTEAFF
. | . | TRBJ1-2 | TRBV19 | TGTGCCAGTAGTGCCCCGATCTATGGCTACACCTTC | CASSAPIYGYTF
TRBD2 | . | TRBJ2-1 | TRBV2 | TGTGCCAGCTTTGGTAGCGGGAGGGAGAATGAGCAGTTCTTC | CASFGSGRENEQFF
TRBD2 | . | TRBJ2-7 | TRBV11-2 | TGTGCCAGCACCCCACGAACTAGCGGGAGTCCCGCTTTCGATGAGCAGTACTTC | CASTPRTSGSPAFDEQYF
TRBD2 | . | TRBJ2-7 | TRBV19 | TGTGCCAGTAGTGTGGAGACTAGCGCCTCCTACGAGCAGTACTTC | CASSVETSASYEQYF
. | . | TRBJ2-2 | TRBV6-5 | TGTGCCAGCAGGGCAGGGGGGGAGCTGTTTTTT | CASRAGGELFF
. | . | TRBJ2-7 | TRBV7-8 | TGTGCCAGCAGCTCCACTAGAATTCGCGAGCAGTACTTC | CASSSTRIREQYF
TRBD1 | . | TRBJ2-1 | TRBV5-1 | TGCGCCAGCAGCTCGGGGACAGGGGGCCGGTACAATGAGCAGTTCTTC | CASSSGTGGRYNEQFF
TRBD2 | once | TRBJ2-1 | TRBV5-1 | TGCGCCAGCAGCTTGGGGTCTAGCGGGAGCGGAGAGCAGTTCTTC | CASSLGSSGSGEQFF
TRBD2 | . | TRBJ2-7 | TRBV5-6 | TGTGCCAGCAGCTTGGTCCCTAGCGGGAGCTACGAGCAGTACTTC | CASSLVPSGSYEQYF
. | . | TRBJ1-1 | TRBV6-5 | TGTGCCAGCAGATTCAACAGAGCTAACACTGAAGCTTTCTTT | CASRFNRANTEAFF
TRBD1 | . | TRBJ2-7 | TRBV16 | TGTGCCAGCAGCCCCTACCTGACAGGGGGCGAGCAGTACTTC | CASSPYLTGGEQYF
TRBD2 | . | TRBJ2-7 | TRBV9 | TGTGCCAGCAGCGTGGAAGCGGGAAGCTCCTACGAGCAGTACTTC | CASSVEAGSSYEQYF
. | . | TRBJ2-7 | TRBV7-6 | TGTGCCAGCAGCTCCCGGCCTGGGGTCAACGAGCAGTACTTC | CASSSRPGVNEQYF
. | . | TRBJ1-1 | TRBV11-2 | TGTGCCAGCAGCTACGGGGAACGGGACACTGAAGCTTTCTTT | CASSYGERDTEAFF
TRBD2 | . | TRBJ2-1 | TRBV10-1 | TGCGCCAGCAGCCGAAGGACTAGTGACTACAATGAGCAGTTCTTC | CASSRRTSDYNEQFF